The clone carrying this T cell receptor (beta chain) turned up a few times. The antigen is undetermined. These data belong to a study of T cells after yellow fever vaccination. The study, taken as a whole, reports: Boosting was followed by the reappearance of most primary-vaccination clones (roughly 96% CD4, 85% to 90% CD8). Relatively few clonotypes were ones that appeared in both CD4 and CD8 compartments. Contaminating bulk clonotypes could be abundant in FACS-sorted repertoires.

The authors made TCR cDNA by 5'RACE template switching, adding a universal primer site and UMIs. From the 5' RACE reads, TCRdb called clonotypes with MiXCR, one entry per CDR3 protein. The sample carries 300,000 to 350,000 distinct CDR3 sequences, around 4.4% recorded once. The germline CDR1 and CDR2 sequences are DFQATT and SNEGSKA (reference sequence). V was pared by 3 bases and J by 5 bases, with 8 bases of the junction left unmatched. This CDR3 contains 15 residues. The origin of this receptor is a man younger than 35 who received the YFV17D yellow fever vaccine. The sample was PBMCs, taken 15 days after the yellow fever booster vaccination. The V call is TRBV20-1, the J call TRBJ1-4, with TRBD1 identical over 8 bases. The CDR3 sequence is CSASKGTGGNEKLFF. The CDR3 DNA reads TGCAGTGCTAGTAAGGGGACAGGAGGGAATGAAAAACTGTTTTTT.